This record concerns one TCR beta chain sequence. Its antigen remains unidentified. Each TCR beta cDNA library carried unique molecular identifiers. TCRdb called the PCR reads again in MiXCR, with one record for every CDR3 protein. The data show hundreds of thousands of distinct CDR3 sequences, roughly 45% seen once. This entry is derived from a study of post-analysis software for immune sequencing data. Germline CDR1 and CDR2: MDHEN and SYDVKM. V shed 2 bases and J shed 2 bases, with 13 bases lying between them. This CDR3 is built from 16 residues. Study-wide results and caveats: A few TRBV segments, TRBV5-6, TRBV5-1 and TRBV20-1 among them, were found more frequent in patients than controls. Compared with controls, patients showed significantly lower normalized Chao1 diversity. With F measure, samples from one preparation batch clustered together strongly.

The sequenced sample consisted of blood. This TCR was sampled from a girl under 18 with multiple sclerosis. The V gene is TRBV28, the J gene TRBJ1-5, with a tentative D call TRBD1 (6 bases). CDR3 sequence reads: CASSLAGEGGNQPQHF. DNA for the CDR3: TGTGCCAGCAGTTTAGCAGGGGAGGGAGGCAATCAGCCCCAGCATTTT. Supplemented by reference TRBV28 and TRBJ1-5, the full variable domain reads DVKVTQSSRYLVKRTGEKVFLECVQDMDHENMFWYRQDPGLGLRLIYFSYDVKMKEKGDIPEGYSVSREKKERFSLILESASTNQTSMYLCASSLAGEGGNQPQHFGDGTRLSIL.